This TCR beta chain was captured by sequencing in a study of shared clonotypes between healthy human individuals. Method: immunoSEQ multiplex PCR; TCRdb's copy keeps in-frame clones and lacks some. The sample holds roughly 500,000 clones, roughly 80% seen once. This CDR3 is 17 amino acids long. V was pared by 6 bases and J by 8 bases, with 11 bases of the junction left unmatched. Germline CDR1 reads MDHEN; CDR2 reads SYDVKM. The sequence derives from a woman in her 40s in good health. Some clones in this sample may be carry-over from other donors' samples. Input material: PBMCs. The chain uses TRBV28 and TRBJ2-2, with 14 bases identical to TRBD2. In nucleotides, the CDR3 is TGTGCCAGCAGCCGGACCGGGACTAGCGGGAGTACGGGGGAGCTGTTTTTT. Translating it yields CASSRTGTSGSTGELFF.